This is a list of T cell receptor beta chains from one sample in a study of cytomegalovirus exposure and HLA in healthy donors. Some clones are missing from TCRdb's copy, which holds only in-frame ones; the method was immunoSEQ multiplex PCR. The sample has about 180,000 clones; roughly three quarters are singletons. Sequenced: PBMCs. All receptors derive from a woman aged 50 to 60 in good health and CMV-seropositive. Each CDR3 is given with its conserved first and last residue. D genes are given only for firm matches. Clone size is not always given. Where it is, it says once, few, many or a class for expanded clones.

TRBJ2-1	TRBV19	NA	NA	CASSTLNEQFF	TGTGCCAGTAGTACCTTAAATGAGCAGTTCTTC
TRBJ2-1	TRBV4-1	few	TRBD2	CASSQVAAGLADYNEQFF	TGCGCCAGCAGCCAAGTGGCCGCGGGACTAGCGGACTACAATGAGCAGTTCTTC
TRBJ2-2	TRBV29-1	NA	NA	CSVARGNTGELFF	TGCAGCGTTGCCCGGGGGAACACCGGGGAGCTGTTTTTT
TRBJ2-3	TRBV11-3	NA	TRBD2	CASSSPSGGADTQYF	TGTGCCAGCAGCTCCCCTAGCGGGGGGGCGGATACGCAGTATTTT
TRBJ1-3	TRBV6-5	NA	NA	CASSYRGTGNTIYF	TGTGCCAGCAGTTACAGGGGGACTGGAAACACCATATATTTT
TRBJ2-1	TRBV30	NA	NA	CAWHHPSSYNEQFF	TGTGCCTGGCATCACCCGAGCTCCTACAATGAGCAGTTCTTC
TRBJ1-5	TRBV2	NA	NA	CASSDLRINQPQHF	TGTGCCAGCAGTGACCTTCGTATCAATCAGCCCCAGCATTTT
TRBJ2-3	TRBV18	NA	TRBD2	CASSGRSGGASTDTQYF	TGTGCCAGCTCAGGACGGAGCGGGGGGGCTAGCACAGATACGCAGTATTTT
TRBJ1-4	TRBV19	NA	NA	CASALDSFNEKLFF	TGTGCCAGCGCCCTGGACAGTTTTAATGAAAAACTGTTTTTT
TRBJ1-3	TRBV30	once	NA	CAWSPWANGNTIYF	TGTGCCTGGAGTCCATGGGCAAATGGAAACACCATATATTTT
TRBJ2-1	TRBV10-3	NA	TRBD2	CAALGTTNEQFF	TGTGCCGCCCTCGGGACTACTAATGAGCAGTTCTTC
TRBJ2-1	TRBV9	NA	TRBD1	CASSGGQGSYNEQFF	TGTGCCAGCAGCGGAGGACAGGGCTCCTACAATGAGCAGTTCTTC
TRBJ1-1	TRBV29-1	NA	NA	CSVERGMNTEAFF	TGCAGCGTTGAAAGGGGCATGAACACTGAAGCTTTCTTT
TRBJ2-1	TRBV7-9	few	TRBD1	CASRGTGRSYNEQFF	TGTGCCAGCAGAGGGACAGGGAGGTCCTACAATGAGCAGTTCTTC
TRBJ1-2	TRBV18	NA	NA	CASSPSSDYGYTF	TGTGCCAGCTCACCCTCTAGCGACTATGGCTACACCTTC
TRBJ1-1	TRBV11-2	many	NA	CASSPIERGNTEAFF	TGTGCCAGCAGCCCAATTGAGCGGGGGAACACTGAAGCTTTCTTT
TRBJ2-2	TRBV2	few	TRBD2	CASSSAGGRGGELFF	TGTGCCAGCAGTTCGGCGGGGGGCCGTGGCGGGGAGCTGTTTTTT
TRBJ2-3	TRBV5-1	NA	TRBD2	CASSFSGGAVRDTQYF	TGCGCCAGCAGCTTTAGCGGGGGGGCCGTTAGAGATACGCAGTATTTT
TRBJ2-1	TRBV5-1	NA	TRBD1	CASSTGQVGNEQFF	TGCGCCAGCAGCACGGGACAGGTGGGCAATGAGCAGTTCTTC
TRBJ1-1	TRBV25-1	NA	NA	CASSAWGGTEAFF	TGTGCCAGCAGTGCATGGGGGGGGACTGAAGCTTTCTTT
TRBJ1-4	TRBV11-2	NA	TRBD1	CASSPTGTVNEKLFF	TGTGCCAGCAGCCCCACCGGGACAGTGAATGAAAAACTGTTTTTT
TRBJ1-3	TRBV5-1	NA	NA	CASSFDGDSGNTIYF	TGCGCCAGCAGCTTCGACGGAGATTCTGGAAACACCATATATTTT
TRBJ2-7	TRBV18	NA	TRBD1	CASSRGQGAEYEQYF	TGTGCCAGCTCGCGGGGACAGGGGGCTGAGTACGAGCAGTACTTC
TRBJ2-7	TRBV6-6	NA	NA	CASSYGQNYEQYF	TGTGCCAGCAGTTACGGGCAGAACTACGAGCAGTACTTC
TRBJ2-7	TRBV5-6	NA	TRBD1	CASSPQGARVYEQYF	TGTGCCAGCAGCCCTCAGGGGGCGCGGGTATACGAGCAGTACTTC
TRBJ2-3	TRBV7-6	NA	NA	CASSLSGADTQYF	TGTGCCAGCAGCTTATCAGGGGCAGATACGCAGTATTTT
TRBJ1-1	TRBV18	NA	TRBD1	CASSPGQDTEAFF	TGTGCCAGCTCGCCGGGACAGGACACTGAAGCTTTCTTT
TRBJ1-2	TRBV5-1	NA	NA	CASSLDTTGTGGYTF	TGCGCCAGCAGCTTGGACACTACAGGGACCGGGGGCTACACCTTC
TRBJ1-2	TRBV2	NA	NA	CASSALRDKSNYGYTF	TGTGCCAGCAGTGCCCTCAGGGACAAGAGCAACTATGGCTACACCTTC